Listed below are T cell receptor beta chains from one sample, sequenced in a study of T cells in Graves' hyperthyroidism and ophthalmopathy. TCRdb processed the multiplex PCR reads anew with MiXCR; each CDR3 protein has one entry. The sample shows over 250,000 distinct CDR3 sequences, approximately 15% of them seen only once. Input material: blood. Receptor source: a woman aged 40 to 50 with Graves' ophthalmopathy. Each CDR3 is given with its conserved first and last residue. Each record gives: CDR3 protein, J gene, V gene.

CDR3aa: CSASPGNQPQHF
j_gene: TRBJ1-5
v_gene: TRBV20-1

CDR3aa: CASSTRRHSSYNEQFF
j_gene: TRBJ2-1
v_gene: TRBV27

CDR3aa: CASSFSSGGNTGELFF
j_gene: TRBJ2-2
v_gene: TRBV7-9

CDR3aa: CASSTETSGRAPQGCNEQFF
j_gene: TRBJ2-1
v_gene: TRBV12-3/TRBV12-4

CDR3aa: CASKGGRRAYNEQFF
j_gene: TRBJ2-1
v_gene: TRBV11-2

CDR3aa: CSAMSGRAGGETQYF
j_gene: TRBJ2-5
v_gene: TRBV20-1

CDR3aa: CASSEPPGRNYGYTF
j_gene: TRBJ1-2
v_gene: TRBV10-2

CDR3aa: CASSTSGGGGEQFF
j_gene: TRBJ2-1
v_gene: TRBV12-3/TRBV12-4

CDR3aa: CATSSGLAGVHTQYF
j_gene: TRBJ2-3
v_gene: TRBV15

CDR3aa: CASTDPSTTGNNEQFF
j_gene: TRBJ2-1
v_gene: TRBV7-8

CDR3aa: CATQNGHHGQPQHF
j_gene: TRBJ1-5
v_gene: TRBV6-1

CDR3aa: CASSFTGTSASYEQYF
j_gene: TRBJ2-7
v_gene: TRBV28

CDR3aa: CASSLDRRTGELFF
j_gene: TRBJ2-2
v_gene: TRBV5-4

CDR3aa: CSVSGRLQGGYTF
j_gene: TRBJ1-2
v_gene: TRBV29-1